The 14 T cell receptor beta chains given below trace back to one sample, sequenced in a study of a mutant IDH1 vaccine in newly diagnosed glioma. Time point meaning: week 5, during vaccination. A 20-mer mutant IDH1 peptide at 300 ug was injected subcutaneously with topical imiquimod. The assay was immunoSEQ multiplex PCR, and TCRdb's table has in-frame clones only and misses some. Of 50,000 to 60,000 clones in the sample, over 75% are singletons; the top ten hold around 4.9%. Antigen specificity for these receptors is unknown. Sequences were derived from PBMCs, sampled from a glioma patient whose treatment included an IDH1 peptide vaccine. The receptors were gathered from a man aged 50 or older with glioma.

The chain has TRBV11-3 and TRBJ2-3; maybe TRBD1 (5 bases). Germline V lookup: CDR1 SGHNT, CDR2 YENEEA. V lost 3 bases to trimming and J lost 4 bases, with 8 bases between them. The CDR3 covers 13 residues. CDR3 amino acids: CASSLAGSDTQYF. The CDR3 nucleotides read TGTGCCAGCAGCTTGGCAGGGTCAGATACGCAGTATTTT.

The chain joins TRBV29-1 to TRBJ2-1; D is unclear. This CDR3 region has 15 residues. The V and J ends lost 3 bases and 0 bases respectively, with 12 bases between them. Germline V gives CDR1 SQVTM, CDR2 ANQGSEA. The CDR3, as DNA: TGCAGCGTTGACGGGTTACCGAGCTCCTACAATGAGCAGTTCTTC. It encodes CSVDGLPSSYNEQFF.

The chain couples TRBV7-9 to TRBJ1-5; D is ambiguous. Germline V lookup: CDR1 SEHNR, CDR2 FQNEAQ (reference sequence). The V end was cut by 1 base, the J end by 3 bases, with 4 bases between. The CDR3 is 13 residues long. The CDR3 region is CASSLDTNQPQHF. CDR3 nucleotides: TGTGCCAGCAGCTTAGACACCAATCAGCCCCAGCATTTT.

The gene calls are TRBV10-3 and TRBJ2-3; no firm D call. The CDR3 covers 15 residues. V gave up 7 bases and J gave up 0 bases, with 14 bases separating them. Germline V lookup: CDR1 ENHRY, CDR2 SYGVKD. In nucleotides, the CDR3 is TGTGCCATCAATCCCGGAAGTCCCAGCACAGATACGCAGTATTTT. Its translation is CAINPGSPSTDTQYF.

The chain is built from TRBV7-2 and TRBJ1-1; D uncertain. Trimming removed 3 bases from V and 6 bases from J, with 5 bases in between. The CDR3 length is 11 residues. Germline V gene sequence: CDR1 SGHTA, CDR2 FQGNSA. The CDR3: CASSFMAEAFF. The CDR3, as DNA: TGTGCCAGCAGCTTTATGGCTGAAGCTTTCTTT.

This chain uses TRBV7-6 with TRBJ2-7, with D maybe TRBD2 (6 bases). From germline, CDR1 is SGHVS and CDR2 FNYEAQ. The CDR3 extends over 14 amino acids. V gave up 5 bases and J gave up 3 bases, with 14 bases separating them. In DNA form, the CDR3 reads TGTGCCAGCAGCCCCCTCCTGGGGGGCTACGAGCAGTACTTC. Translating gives CASSPLLGGYEQYF.

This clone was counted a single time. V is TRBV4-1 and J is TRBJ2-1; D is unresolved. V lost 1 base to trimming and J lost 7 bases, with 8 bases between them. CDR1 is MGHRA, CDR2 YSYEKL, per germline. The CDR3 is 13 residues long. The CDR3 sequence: CASSQVSGNEQFF. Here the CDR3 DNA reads TGCGCCAGCAGCCAAGTATCCGGTAATGAGCAGTTCTTC.

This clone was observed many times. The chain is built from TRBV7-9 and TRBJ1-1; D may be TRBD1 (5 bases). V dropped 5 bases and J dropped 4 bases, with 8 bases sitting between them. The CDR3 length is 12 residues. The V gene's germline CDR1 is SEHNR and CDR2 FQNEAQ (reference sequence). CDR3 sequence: CASSGAFTEAFF. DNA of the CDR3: TGTGCCAGCAGCGGGGCGTTCACTGAAGCTTTCTTT.

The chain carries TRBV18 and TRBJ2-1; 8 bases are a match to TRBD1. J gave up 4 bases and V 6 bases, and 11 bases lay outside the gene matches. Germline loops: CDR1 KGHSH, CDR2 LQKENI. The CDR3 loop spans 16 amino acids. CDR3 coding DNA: TGTGCCAGCTCGCCTGTCCGAGGACAGGGATACAATGAGCAGTTCTTC. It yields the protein CASSPVRGQGYNEQFF.

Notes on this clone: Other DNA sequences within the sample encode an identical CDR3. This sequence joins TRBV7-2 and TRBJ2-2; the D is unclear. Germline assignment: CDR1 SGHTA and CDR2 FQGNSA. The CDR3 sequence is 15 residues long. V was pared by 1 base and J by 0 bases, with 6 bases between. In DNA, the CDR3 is TGTGCCAGCAGCTTAGGAGGTGCGAACACCGGGGAGCTGTTTTTT. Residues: CASSLGGANTGELFF.

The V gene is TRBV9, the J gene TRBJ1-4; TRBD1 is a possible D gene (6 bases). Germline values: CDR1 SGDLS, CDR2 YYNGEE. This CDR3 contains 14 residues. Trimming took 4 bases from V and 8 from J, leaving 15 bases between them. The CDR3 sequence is CASSPGGRDEKLFF. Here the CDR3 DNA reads TGTGCCAGCAGCCCTGGGGGGCGCGACGAAAAACTGTTTTTT.

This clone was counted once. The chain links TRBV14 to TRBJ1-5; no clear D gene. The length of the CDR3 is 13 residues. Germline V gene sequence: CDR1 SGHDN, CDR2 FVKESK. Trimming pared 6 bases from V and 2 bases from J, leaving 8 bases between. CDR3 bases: TGTGCCAGCAGTCCCTCGGGCAATCAGCCCCAGCATTTT. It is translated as CASSPSGNQPQHF.

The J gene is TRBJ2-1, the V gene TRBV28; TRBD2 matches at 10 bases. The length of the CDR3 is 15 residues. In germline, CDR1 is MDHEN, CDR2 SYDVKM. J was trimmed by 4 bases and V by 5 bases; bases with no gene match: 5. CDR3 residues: CASSPGLASYNEQFF. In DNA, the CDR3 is TGTGCCAGCAGTCCGGGACTAGCGTCGTACAATGAGCAGTTCTTC.

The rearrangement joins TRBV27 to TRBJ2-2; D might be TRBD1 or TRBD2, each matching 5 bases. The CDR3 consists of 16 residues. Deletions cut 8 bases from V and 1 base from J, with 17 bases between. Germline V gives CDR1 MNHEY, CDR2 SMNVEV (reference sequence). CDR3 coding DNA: TGTGCCAGCTCCACCTTTGGGACGGTGAACACCGGGGAGCTGTTTTTT. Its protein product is CASSTFGTVNTGELFF.